These T cell receptor beta chains were read from a single sample in a study of beta chain features in type 1 diabetes. TCRdb keeps only in-frame clones here, not all; method: immunoSEQ multiplex PCR. The sample carries fewer than 350,000 clones, about 8.5% recorded once. Material for sequencing was central memory CD4+ T cells from blood. These receptors came from a woman aged 18-29 years in good health. Both conserved end residues are part of each CDR3. D genes are given only for firm matches. Some rows have no size entry. The others give once, few or many, or a class for an expanded clone.

>TRBJ2-5|few|TRBD1|TRBV7-2
TGTGCCAGCAGCCCAGGGACAGGGGAGACCCAGTACTTC
CASSPGTGETQYF
>TRBJ2-2|few|NA|TRBV7-3
TGTGCCAGCAGCTTAGACCCCCCCAAGAACACCGGGGAGCTGTTTTTT
CASSLDPPKNTGELFF
>TRBJ1-3|few|NA|TRBV7-9
TGTGCCAGCAGTTCTATTTGGGACGAAGCTGATGGAAACACCATATATTTT
CASSSIWDEADGNTIYF
>TRBJ2-3|few|TRBD2|TRBV7-2
TGTGCCAGCAGCTCCACCGGGACTAGTGTTAATACGCAGTATTTT
CASSSTGTSVNTQYF
>TRBJ2-7|NA|NA|TRBV5-4
TGTGCCAGCAGCTTGGAGATAGCCTACGAGCAGTACTTC
CASSLEIAYEQYF
>TRBJ2-3|few|NA|TRBV4-3
TGCGCCAGCAGCCAAGCAGGGAGGACAGATACGCAGTATTTT
CASSQAGRTDTQYF
>TRBJ1-2|few|TRBD1|TRBV19
TGTGCCAGTAGCCCTAGGGACAGGAATGGCTACACCTTC
CASSPRDRNGYTF
>TRBJ2-2|NA|NA|TRBV5-5
TGTGCCAGCAGCTTTGGCAGTAACACCGGGGAGCTGTTTTTT
CASSFGSNTGELFF
>TRBJ2-1|few|NA|TRBV5-1
TGCGCCAGCAGCTTGATCGGCGACAATGAGCAGTTCTTC
CASSLIGDNEQFF
>TRBJ1-4|NA|TRBD1|TRBV30
TGTGCCTGGTCTCCGGGACAGGGCCGGGAAAAACTGTTTTTT
CAWSPGQGREKLFF
>TRBJ2-2|NA|TRBD1|TRBV7-2
TGTGCCAGCAGCTCGACAGGGGGTCGAGGAGAGCTGTTTTTT
CASSSTGGRGELFF
>TRBJ2-1|few|NA|TRBV6-6
TGTGCCAGCAGTTCACACGGGGGTTTCGACAATGAGCAGTTCTTC
CASSSHGGFDNEQFF
>TRBJ2-1|NA|TRBD2|TRBV7-6
TGTGCCAGCAGCCCGTCTCAGCGGGGGTTCAACAATGAGCAGTTCTTC
CASSPSQRGFNNEQFF
>TRBJ2-1|NA|TRBD2|TRBV29-1
TGCAGCGTTGAAGCCGGGACTAGGAACAATGAGCAGTTCTTC
CSVEAGTRNNEQFF
>TRBJ2-7|NA|TRBD1|TRBV20-1
TGCAGTGCTAACAGGGGCTACGAGCAGTACTTC
CSANRGYEQYF
>TRBJ2-1|few|TRBD2|TRBV5-6
TGTGCCAGCAGCAAACCTAGCGGGGATTACAATGAGCAGTTCTTC
CASSKPSGDYNEQFF
>TRBJ2-5|few|NA|TRBV7-9
TGTGCCAGCAGCCAAGGGGGGACCCAGTACTTC
CASSQGGTQYF
>TRBJ2-1|NA|NA|TRBV11-3
TGTGCCAGCAGCTCACAAAATGAGCAGTTCTTC
CASSSQNEQFF
>TRBJ2-7|NA|NA|TRBV7-2
TGTGCCAGCAGCTACCGAGTCGGTGGGGTCTCCTACGAGCAGTACTTC
CASSYRVGGVSYEQYF
>TRBJ1-5|many|NA|TRBV5-6
TGTGCCAGCAGCTATCAGGGGTTGAATCAGCCCCAGCATTTT
CASSYQGLNQPQHF
>TRBJ1-1|many|NA|TRBV13
TGTGCCAGCAGCCCGGGGTTTTACACTGAAGCTTTCTTT
CASSPGFYTEAFF
>TRBJ1-4|many|NA|TRBV5-1
TGCGCCAGCAGCTTCCGCGGAGCAACTAATGAAAAACTGTTTTTT
CASSFRGATNEKLFF
>TRBJ1-4|NA|TRBD1|TRBV7-9
TGTGCCAGCAGCTTTGGGACAGGGGCAGATGAAAAACTGTTTTTT
CASSFGTGADEKLFF
>TRBJ1-6|once|NA|TRBV4-3
TGCGCCAGCAGCCCTTGGGCGGGGACCTATTCACCCCTCCACTTT
CASSPWAGTYSPLHF
>TRBJ1-3|NA|TRBD1|TRBV5-1
TGCGCCAGCAGCCCCAACGGACAGGCGAGCTCTGGAAACACCATATATTTT
CASSPNGQASSGNTIYF
>TRBJ2-5|few|NA|TRBV6-6
TGTGCCAGCAGTTACTCGGCAGGGGAGGAAAAGACCCAGTACTTC
CASSYSAGEEKTQYF
>TRBJ2-7|few|NA|TRBV21-1
TGTGCCAGCAGCAAAGGAGAGCTTTGGGATCCGAAATCCTACGAGCAGTACTTC
CASSKGELWDPKSYEQYF
>TRBJ2-5|few|NA|TRBV4-3
TGCGCCAGCAGCCAAGATTTGGGAGGAGGAGAGACCCAGTACTTC
CASSQDLGGGETQYF
>TRBJ2-5|NA|NA|TRBV7-3
TGTGCCAGCAGCTTAAGTCGCGACCAAGAGACCCAGTACTTC
CASSLSRDQETQYF
>TRBJ2-1|NA|NA|TRBV15
TGTGCCACCAGCAGATCCCCTAGTCAGGGATGGGGGTCCGAGCAGTTCTTC
CATSRSPSQGWGSEQFF
>TRBJ2-3|NA|TRBD2|TRBV7-8
TGTGCCAGCAGCTTAGCGCGGAGCGGGAGGGTGGATACACAGTATTTT
CASSLARSGRVDTQYF
>TRBJ1-6|NA|NA|TRBV6-1
TGTGCCAGCAGTGAGGGACGGAACTCACCCCTCCACTTT
CASSEGRNSPLHF
>TRBJ1-4|few|NA|TRBV4-1
TGCGCCAGCAGCCAAGACAGGACGGGAACTAATGAAAAACTGTTTTTT
CASSQDRTGTNEKLFF
>TRBJ2-7|few|NA|TRBV7-2
TGTGCCAGCAGCCTAATGGGGGTGGCGGTGGAGCAGTACTTC
CASSLMGVAVEQYF
>TRBJ2-3|NA|NA|TRBV4-1
TGCGCCAGCAGCCCCCGACTAGACTTACATACGCAGTATTTT
CASSPRLDLHTQYF
>TRBJ1-1|few|TRBD1|TRBV7-3
TGTGCCAGCAGCCAGGGACAGTCTCGCACTGAAGCTTTCTTT
CASSQGQSRTEAFF
>TRBJ1-4|few|NA|TRBV30
TGTGCCTGGAATAGCCCGCCAGCTAATGAAAAACTGTTTTTT
CAWNSPPANEKLFF
>TRBJ2-1|few|TRBD1|TRBV4-1
TGCGCCAGCAGCCAAACGATGACAGGGGCTTACAATGAGCAGTTCTTC
CASSQTMTGAYNEQFF
>TRBJ2-5|NA|TRBD1|TRBV5-1
TGCGCCAGCAGCACAGGACAGGGCGGGGAGACCCAGTACTTC
CASSTGQGGETQYF
>TRBJ1-2|NA|TRBD1|TRBV7-2
TGTGCCAGCAGCTTCCAGAGGGGTGACAGGGGTGGCTACACCTTC
CASSFQRGDRGGYTF
>TRBJ1-5|NA|NA|TRBV7-8
TGTGCCAGCAGCTCCGTTTATCAGCCCCAGCATTTT
CASSSVYQPQHF
>TRBJ2-7|few|NA|TRBV30
TGTGCCTGGGCAGGGTGGTCCTACGAGCAGTACTTC
CAWAGWSYEQYF
>TRBJ2-3|NA|NA|TRBV7-2
TGTGCCAGCAGCCACGGGGCAGATACGCAGTATTTT
CASSHGADTQYF
>TRBJ2-5|many|NA|TRBV5-4
TGTGCCAGCAGCCCGACTCTCACGGGAGAGACCCAGTACTTC
CASSPTLTGETQYF
>TRBJ2-1|NA|TRBD2|TRBV5-1
TGCGCCAGCAGCTTGGCGGCTAGCGGGGGGTACAATGAGCAGTTCTTC
CASSLAASGGYNEQFF
>TRBJ2-5|few|NA|TRBV7-8
TGTGCCAGCATCCGACTCGGGCAGGGGCTCAAAGAGACCCAGTACTTC
CASIRLGQGLKETQYF
>TRBJ1-5|NA|NA|TRBV11-2
TGTGCCAGCAGCTTAGATTGGGGACAGCCCCAGCATTTT
CASSLDWGQPQHF
>TRBJ2-6|few|TRBD1|TRBV29-1
TGCAGCGTTGCCGGGACAGGTCACAGCTCTGGGGCCAACGTCCTGACTTTC
CSVAGTGHSSGANVLTF
>TRBJ2-3|NA|NA|TRBV9
TGTGCCAGCAGCGAGCCCAGGGATACGCAGTATTTT
CASSEPRDTQYF
>TRBJ1-2|NA|TRBD1|TRBV6-1
TGTGCCAGCAGACAGGGGTCCTATGGCTACACCTTC
CASRQGSYGYTF
>TRBJ1-1|few|NA|TRBV27
TGTGCCAGCACCTCACCAACAGGAGCTTTCTTT
CASTSPTGAFF
>TRBJ2-5|NA|NA|TRBV13
TGTGCCAGCAGTGAAGGGGGAGAGACCCAGTACTTC
CASSEGGETQYF
>TRBJ2-7|few|TRBD2|TRBV2
TGTGCCAGCAGTGCCTATTCGGCGGGGGGAGGTTACGAGCAGTACTTC
CASSAYSAGGGYEQYF
>TRBJ1-2|many|NA|TRBV10-3
TGTGCCATCAGTGAGGCAGGTTCTAACTATGGCTACACCTTC
CAISEAGSNYGYTF
>TRBJ1-2|many|NA|TRBV5-1
TGCGCCAGCCATCGGGACACTACTTCCTATGGCTACACCTTC
CASHRDTTSYGYTF